The sequence of this T cell receptor beta chain was determined in a study of monozygotic twins with inflammatory bowel disease. CDR3 length equals 12 residues. With respect to this clonotype: Its antigen is currently unknown.

TCRdb reworked the 5' RACE reads into one entry per CDR3 protein, no DNA. Recorded for this sample: 200,000 to 250,000 distinct CDR3 sequences. Findings of the study overall: Evidence did not back any single strong signal or clonotype linked to IBD. Especially where disease activity was present, IBD patients had fewer clonotypes in common with others than healthy twins did.

The TCR originated in a human donor with ulcerative colitis or Crohn's disease, or a healthy co-twin of an affected twin (not recorded which). The chain has TRBV12-3 or TRBV12-4 and TRBJ2-1. What was sequenced was blood. The CDR3: CASSLATNEQFF.